This T cell receptor (beta chain) was retrieved from a study of shared clonotypes between healthy human individuals. The assay was run at deep level. Only in-frame clones appear in the TCRdb table, and some are missing; sequencing was by immunoSEQ multiplex PCR. The sample holds 2 million to 2.5 million clones, 90% to 96% seen once. The CDR3 loop spans 16 amino acids. Germline lookup yields CDR1 LNHDA and CDR2 SQIVND (reference sequence). The ends lost 7 bases at V and 5 bases at J; junction bases unmatched: 12. The TCR originated in a man aged 18 to 29 in good health. Material for sequencing was naive CD4+ T cells sorted from blood. Noted subset: CD45RA+ positively selected. The chain recombines TRBV19 with TRBJ2-3; 10 bases agree with TRBD1. Here the CDR3 reads CASTLPDRGREDTQYF. The CDR3, as DNA: TGTGCCAGTACCCTACCCGACAGGGGGCGCGAAGATACGCAGTATTTT.